Listed here are 17 T cell receptor beta chains from one sample, sequenced in a study of cytomegalovirus exposure and HLA in healthy donors. Libraries were prepared by immunoSEQ multiplex PCR; TCRdb keeps only in-frame clonotypes and omits some of them. In the table there are approximately 64,000 clones, 75% to 90% of which are singletons. The sample was PBMCs. The receptors come from a woman aged 18-30 years in good health and CMV-seronegative.

V usage is TRBV5-1 and J usage is TRBJ2-3; the match to TRBD1 covers 7 bases. Trimming removed 3 bases from V and 2 bases from J; junction bases left unmatched: 6. The CDR3 runs 15 residues. The germline CDR1 and CDR2 sequences are SGHRS and YFSETQ. The CDR3 DNA sequence: TGCGCCAGCAGCTGGGGGACAGATCTCACAGATACGCAGTATTTT. Translated: CASSWGTDLTDTQYF.

The rearrangement uses TRBV28 and TRBJ1-2; 7 nucleotides agree with TRBD1. V trimming: 2 bases; J trimming: 3 bases; junction bases outside the gene matches: 6. Germline lookup yields CDR1 MDHEN and CDR2 SYDVKM. The CDR3 totals 15 residues. The CDR3 sequence is CASSLGGTVYYGYTF. The CDR3 DNA follows: TGTGCCAGCAGTTTAGGTGGGACAGTCTACTATGGCTACACCTTC.

This chain uses TRBV27 with TRBJ2-2, with 11 bases matching TRBD2. Germline V CDR1 and CDR2: MNHEY, SMNVEV (reference sequence). CDR3 length: 17 amino acids. Germline trimming cut 5 bases from V and 6 bases from J; bases unmatched to any gene: 11. CDR3 bases: TGTGCCAGCAGTCCCTCCATAGCGGGGGGGAGGTCCGGGGAGCTGTTTTTT. It translates to CASSPSIAGGRSGELFF.

The rearrangement joins TRBV30 to TRBJ2-3, with D perhaps matching TRBD1 (6 bases). Between the trimmed V and J ends, which lost 4 bases and 5 bases, there was a span of 19 bases. Germline V lookup: CDR1 GTSNPN, CDR2 SVGIG (reference sequence). There are 15 residues in the CDR3. CDR3 DNA: TGTGCCTGGAACCCAGCAGGGGCAGTAATAGATACGCAGTATTTT. This codes for CAWNPAGAVIDTQYF.

The chain couples TRBV4-1 to TRBJ2-1; a possible D gene is TRBD1 (6 bases). The CDR3 sequence is 16 residues long. From germline, CDR1 is MGHRA and CDR2 YSYEKL. Trimming shortened V by 0 bases and J by 9 bases, and 18 bases separated the two germline ends. DNA for the CDR3: TGCGCCAGCAGCCAAGAGCAACAGGGAATGCTTGGTGAGCAGTTCTTC. Its translation: CASSQEQQGMLGEQFF.

The V call is TRBV9, the J call TRBJ2-3, with TRBD2 matching over 13 bases. There are 15 residues in the CDR3. The trim removed 3 bases at V and 6 bases at J, leaving 4 bases unmatched. CDR1 and CDR2 (germline): SGDLS, YYNGEE. CDR3: CASSGTSGGADTQYF. CDR3 DNA: TGTGCCAGCAGCGGGACTAGCGGGGGCGCGGATACGCAGTATTTT.

V usage is TRBV7-9 and J usage is TRBJ1-2, with D possibly matching TRBD1 (6 bases). The CDR3 sequence is 15 residues long. Per germline, CDR1 SEHNR and CDR2 FQNEAQ (reference sequence). Trimming cost V 1 base and J 12 bases, with 21 bases left between them. The CDR3, as DNA: TGTGCCAGCAGCTTAGAAGATTACGAAGGGGGGGCTCACACCTTC. Its protein is CASSLEDYEGGAHTF.

The chain uses TRBV5-8 and TRBJ2-3; 9 bases agree with TRBD1. The CDR3 spans 15 residues. The trim removed 1 base at V and 4 bases at J, leaving 4 bases unmatched. Germline values: CDR1 SGHTS, CDR2 YDEGEE. The DNA of the CDR3 is TGTGCCAGCAGCTTGACAGGGGGCGACGCAGATACGCAGTATTTT. Protein product: CASSLTGGDADTQYF.

The J gene is TRBJ2-4, the V gene TRBV6-1; tentative D call: TRBD2 (5 bases). CDR3 size: 12 residues. V lost 7 bases and J lost 6, with 10 bases in between. Looked up from germline, CDR1 is MNHNS and CDR2 is SASEGT. CDR3 protein: CASKLVGNIQYF. The CDR3, as DNA: TGTGCCAGCAAACTAGTTGGAAACATTCAGTACTTC.

The V and J genes are TRBV11-2 and TRBJ2-3, with D maybe TRBD2 (6 bases). The CDR3 spans 17 residues. The V gene lost 5 bases and the J gene lost 3 bases, with 21 bases spanning the gap. Germline V gives CDR1 SGHAT, CDR2 FQNNGV. The CDR3 DNA sequence: TGTGCCAGCAGCCAAGGGTGGGGTGGTGGGAGGACAGATACGCAGTATTTT. Its protein product is CASSQGWGGGRTDTQYF.

The CDR3 DNA is TGTGCCAGCTCGGGGGGGGGTAATCAGCCCCAGCATTTT. The encoded protein is CASSGGGNQPQHF. The V call is TRBV18, the J call TRBJ1-5; tentative D call: TRBD1 (5 bases). Germline V gene lookup returns CDR1 KGHSH and CDR2 LQKENI. This CDR3 is built from 13 residues. Trimming left V 6 bases short and J 4 bases short, with 10 bases between. Combining the CDR3 with reference TRBV18 and TRBJ1-5 gives the whole variable domain NAGVMQNPRHLVRRRGQEARLRCSPMKGHSHVYWYRQLPEEGLKFMVYLQKENIIDESGMPKERFSAEFPKEGPSILRIQQVVRGDSAAYFCASSGGGNQPQHFGDGTRLSIL.

This chain uses TRBV7-2 with TRBJ2-3; 7 bases map to TRBD2. Germline CDR1 reads SGHTA; CDR2 reads FQGNSA. This CDR3 region has 14 residues. Losses at the gene ends were 7 bases for V and 3 bases for J; bases not matched to a gene: 7. The CDR3 DNA sequence: TGTGCCAGCAAAACGCGGGGGAGAACAGATACGCAGTATTTT. The encoded protein is CASKTRGRTDTQYF.

The chain combines TRBV30 with TRBJ2-1; perhaps TRBD2 as D (5 bases). CDR3 length: 13 amino acids. V lost 2 bases to trimming and J lost 10 bases, with 15 bases between them. From germline, CDR1 is GTSNPN and CDR2 SVGIG (reference sequence). In nucleotides, the CDR3 is TGTGCCTGGAGTTCCGGACTCCGTGGGGAGCAGTTCTTC. Protein product: CAWSSGLRGEQFF.

The rearrangement joins TRBV7-3 to TRBJ1-1; a possible D gene is TRBD1 (5 bases). CDR1 and CDR2 from the germline V gene are SGHTA and FQGTGA. The CDR3 sequence is 14 residues long. Deletions cut 5 bases from V and 1 base from J, with 11 bases between. The CDR3, as DNA: TGTGCCAGCAGCCCCGGACACCCGAACACTGAAGCTTTCTTT. Translating it yields CASSPGHPNTEAFF.

This clone has just one count. This CDR3 is CASSQEEQHTGELFF. CDR3 DNA sequence: TGTGCCAGCAGCCAAGAGGAACAGCACACCGGGGAGCTGTTTTTT. The chain carries TRBV4-2 and TRBJ2-2, with no clear D. CDR1 is LGHNA and CDR2 is YNFKEQ in the germline V gene. This CDR3 spans 15 amino acids. The V end lost 0 bases, the J end lost 3 bases, and 8 bases lay between the germline ends.

The rearrangement uses TRBV28 and TRBJ2-7; D unclear. CDR3 length: 13 amino acids. Per the germline V gene, CDR1 is MDHEN and CDR2 is SYDVKM. Trimming took 2 bases from V and 6 from J, leaving 11 bases between them. The CDR3 DNA sequence: TGTGCCAGCAGTTTAGGCACCGATGTCGAGCAGTACTTC. Translated, it gives CASSLGTDVEQYF.

This rearrangement joins TRBV7-2 to TRBJ1-4, with D perhaps TRBD1 (5 bases). V lost 3 bases, J lost 6 bases, and 11 bases lay in between. Germline values: CDR1 SGHTA, CDR2 FQGNSA. The CDR3 totals 14 residues. The CDR3 nucleotides are TGTGCCAGCAGCTTCCGTGGGGGGTATGAAAAACTGTTTTTT. This translates into CASSFRGGYEKLFF.